Listed here are 6 T cell receptor beta chains from one sample, sequenced in a study of blood T cells in healthy people across ages (dated by TCRdb to the mid-2010s). Preparation of the library involved 5' RACE. A second PCR of 7 to 11 cycles was run with a J-beta primer mix and a sample-barcoded 5' primer. Through fastp at Q25 and MiXCR, TCRdb rebuilt clones from the public reads, retaining in-frame beta chains. Entries that share a CDR3 protein sequence are merged under the most common genes and DNA. This sample comprises some 1,800,000 distinct CDR3 sequences, more than 35% of them detected only once. The leading ten clones occupy about 21% of the sample. Sequenced sample: blood. All receptors come from a human donor in good health.

This chain uses TRBV7-2 with TRBJ1-1; D remains unclear. Germline V gene data show CDR1 as SGHTA and CDR2 as FQGNSA. This CDR3 comprises 14 residues. Trimming left V 4 bases short and J 4 bases short, with 13 bases between. The CDR3 spells CASSSNSGFTEAFF. The CDR3 coding sequence is TGTGCCAGCAGCTCGAACTCCGGGTTCACTGAAGCTTTCTTT. Looking up the rest from reference TRBV7-2 and TRBJ1-1 gives the full variable domain: GAGVSQSPSNKVTEKGKDVELRCDPISGHTALYWYRQSLGQGLEFLIYFQGNSAPDKSGLPSDRFSAERTGGSVSTLTIQRTQQEDSAVYLCASSSNSGFTEAFFGQGTRLTVV.

The rearrangement joins TRBV4-2 to TRBJ2-7; TRBD2 aligns across 11 bases. The germline CDR1 and CDR2 sequences are LGHNA and YNFKEQ. The J segment lost 3 bases and the V segment lost 0 bases, leaving 4 bases of the junction unmatched. This CDR3 contains 16 residues. The CDR3 coding sequence is TGTGCCAGCAGCCAAGACTCTAGCGGGGGGTACTACGAGCAGTACTTC. Protein sequence: CASSQDSSGGYYEQYF.

This clonotype showed up just a few times. The V and J genes are TRBV12-3 or TRBV12-4 and TRBJ1-5; D not certain. The CDR3 totals 13 residues. The V end was cut by 6 bases, the J end by 8 bases, with 14 bases between. The CDR3 bases are TGTGCCAGCAGCCGACATCTTAGTGAGCCCCAGCATTTT. Residues: CASSRHLSEPQHF.

This clonotype was observed a single time. This sequence joins TRBV19 and TRBJ2-1; D is possibly TRBD2 (7 bases). This CDR3 spans 15 amino acids. V was pared by 6 bases and J by 5 bases, with 17 bases between. CDR1 and CDR2 (germline): LNHDA, SQIVND (reference sequence). The CDR3 DNA reads as TGTGCCAGTAGGGGGGGCTGGGGACTAAACAATGAGCAGTTCTTC. Its translation: CASRGGWGLNNEQFF.

This clonotype has only a few counts. This sequence joins TRBV2 and TRBJ1-2; 9 bases align to TRBD1. CDR1 and CDR2 (germline): SNHLY, FYNNEI. V was pared by 11 bases and J by 8 bases, with 9 bases of the junction left unmatched. The CDR3 length is 12 residues. This CDR3 is CAGLDRGYGYTF. The CDR3, as DNA: TGTGCCGGATTGGACAGGGGTTACGGCTACACCTTC.

The chain is built from TRBV7-9 and TRBJ2-4, with TRBD1 as a possible D gene (6 bases). Trimming took off 5 bases at V and 0 bases at J, with 11 bases between the two ends. Germline lookup yields CDR1 SEHNR and CDR2 FQNEAQ (reference sequence). The CDR3 runs 15 residues. DNA of the CDR3: TGTGCCAGCAGCGTCCTACAGGGAGCCAAAAACATTCAGTACTTC. It specifies CASSVLQGAKNIQYF.